This is a list of T cell receptor beta chains from one sample in a study of regulatory T cells in long-lasting Graves disease. TCRdb re-analysed the multiplex PCR reads in MiXCR, keeping a single row per CDR3 protein. The data contain over 300,000 distinct CDR3 sequences, 20% of them singletons. This specimen consisted of peripheral blood mononuclear cells (PBMCs), obtained when the disease was refractory, from a patient treated with antithyroid drugs. These TCRs come from a female donor with Graves disease. The CDR3 runs from the conserved cysteine through the conserved F or W. The D gene is left open where the match is weak. Where a row states a size, it is once, few, many or the class of an expanded clone; other rows omit it.

d_call: TRBD1; clone_size: many; v_call: TRBV12-3/TRBV12-4; j_call: TRBJ2-7; cdr3_aa: CASRMDRKDYEQYF; cdr3_nt: TGTGCCAGCAGGATGGACAGGAAAGACTACGAGCAGTACTTC
d_call: -; clone_size: many; v_call: TRBV20-1; j_call: TRBJ2-5; cdr3_aa: CSARGRETQYF; cdr3_nt: TGCAGTGCTAGAGGCCGGGAGACCCAGTACTTC
d_call: -; clone_size: few; v_call: TRBV28; j_call: TRBJ2-7; cdr3_aa: CASTRQFPGDEQYF; cdr3_nt: TGTGCCAGCACAAGACAGTTCCCGGGAGACGAGCAGTACTTC
d_call: -; clone_size: -; v_call: TRBV7-9; j_call: TRBJ1-1; cdr3_aa: CASSSGWRGKAFF; cdr3_nt: TGTGCCAGCAGCTCTGGTTGGAGGGGGAAGGCTTTCTTT
d_call: -; clone_size: -; v_call: TRBV4-1; j_call: TRBJ2-7; cdr3_aa: CASSYSPEGDYEQYF; cdr3_nt: TGCGCCAGCAGTTACTCCCCTGAGGGAGACTACGAGCAGTACTTC
d_call: TRBD2; clone_size: many; v_call: TRBV10-1; j_call: TRBJ2-7; cdr3_aa: CASSEYVAGGPYEQYF; cdr3_nt: TGCGCCAGCAGTGAGTACGTAGCGGGAGGGCCCTACGAGCAGTACTTC
d_call: -; clone_size: many; v_call: TRBV6-1; j_call: TRBJ1-1; cdr3_aa: CASSTLNTEAFF; cdr3_nt: TGTGCCAGCAGTACCTTGAACACTGAAGCTTTCTTT
d_call: -; clone_size: many; v_call: TRBV18; j_call: TRBJ2-7; cdr3_aa: CASSPFLGEQYF; cdr3_nt: TGTGCCAGCTCACCATTCCTGGGGGAGCAGTACTTC
d_call: -; clone_size: -; v_call: TRBV30; j_call: TRBJ2-2; cdr3_aa: CAWRSDGTGELFF; cdr3_nt: TGTGCCTGGAGATCGGACGGCACCGGGGAGCTGTTTTTT
d_call: -; clone_size: -; v_call: TRBV5-1; j_call: TRBJ2-3; cdr3_aa: CASSSVEAITDTQYF; cdr3_nt: TGCGCCAGCAGTTCGGTGGAGGCCATAACAGATACGCAGTATTTT
d_call: -; clone_size: many; v_call: TRBV20-1; j_call: TRBJ2-5; cdr3_aa: CSANSYREGETQYF; cdr3_nt: TGCAGTGCTAACTCTTACAGGGAGGGGGAGACCCAGTACTTC
d_call: -; clone_size: many; v_call: TRBV7-2; j_call: TRBJ2-7; cdr3_aa: CASSRQGVGAYEQYF; cdr3_nt: TGTGCCAGCAGCCGGCAGGGAGTTGGGGCCTACGAGCAGTACTTC
d_call: -; clone_size: many; v_call: TRBV5-1; j_call: TRBJ1-1; cdr3_aa: CASSLASGSNTEAFF; cdr3_nt: TGCGCCAGCAGCTTGGCATCGGGGTCGAACACTGAAGCTTTCTTT
d_call: -; clone_size: -; v_call: TRBV7-6; j_call: TRBJ2-7; cdr3_aa: CASSPSPGPSSYEQYF; cdr3_nt: TGTGCCAGCAGCCCCTCGCCGGGACCAAGCTCCTACGAGCAGTACTTC
d_call: -; clone_size: few; v_call: TRBV7-8; j_call: TRBJ1-6; cdr3_aa: CASSLEDPLPLHF; cdr3_nt: TGTGCCAGCAGCTTAGAGGACCCACTACCCCTCCACTTT
d_call: TRBD1; clone_size: many; v_call: TRBV6-1; j_call: TRBJ1-5; cdr3_aa: CATKDRGYNQPQHF; cdr3_nt: TGTGCCACCAAAGACAGGGGGTACAATCAGCCCCAGCATTTT
d_call: TRBD1; clone_size: few; v_call: TRBV24-1; j_call: TRBJ2-2; cdr3_aa: CAAETTGQGGTGELFF; cdr3_nt: TGTGCCGCCGAAACGACGGGACAGGGAGGTACCGGGGAGCTGTTTTTT
d_call: -; clone_size: -; v_call: TRBV2; j_call: TRBJ2-4; cdr3_aa: CASRQAIAKNIQYF; cdr3_nt: TGTGCCAGCAGGCAAGCGATAGCCAAAAACATTCAGTACTTC
d_call: -; clone_size: many; v_call: TRBV29-1; j_call: TRBJ2-2; cdr3_aa: CSGGQTAGELFF; cdr3_nt: TGCAGCGGCGGACAGACTGCAGGGGAGCTGTTTTTT